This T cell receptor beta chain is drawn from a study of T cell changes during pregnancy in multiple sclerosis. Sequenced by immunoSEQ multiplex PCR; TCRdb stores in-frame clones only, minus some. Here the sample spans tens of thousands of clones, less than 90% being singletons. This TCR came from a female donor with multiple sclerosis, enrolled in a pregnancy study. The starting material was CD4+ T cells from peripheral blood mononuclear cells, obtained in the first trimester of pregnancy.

CDR3 residues: CASGLVTGAGPYEQYF. CDR3 nucleotide sequence: TGTGCTAGTGGTTTGGTAACGGGAGCGGGCCCCTACGAGCAGTACTTC. The gene calls are TRBV12-5 and TRBJ2-7, with a possible D match to TRBD2 (6 bases). Germline CDR1 LGHNT, CDR2 FRNRAP. With 0 bases removed from V and 2 bases from J, the gap between germline ends came to 14 bases. This CDR3 region has 16 residues.